The next 24 T cell receptor beta chains were all read from a single sample in a study of neoadjuvant anti-PD-1 for oral cavity cancer. Sequencing used immunoSEQ multiplex PCR; TCRdb keeps in-frame clones, though not all of them. The sample holds about 62,000 clones, approximately 80% seen once. The input for sequencing was PBMCs, taken before nivolumab (anti-PD-1) treatment. Receptors originate from a person aged 40 to 85 with oral cavity squamous cell carcinoma.

The chain has TRBV6-5 and TRBJ1-1; D possibly corresponds to TRBD1 (5 bases). Trimming left V 2 bases short and J 1 base short, with 11 bases between. Germline V gene sequence: CDR1 MNHEY, CDR2 SVGAGI. There are 15 residues in the CDR3. CDR3 sequence: CASSYAGGGNTEAFF. The CDR3 DNA is TGTGCCAGCAGTTACGCCGGGGGGGGGAACACTGAAGCTTTCTTT.

This clone came up a few times. This chain joins TRBV6-5 and TRBJ2-7; D could derive from TRBD1 or TRBD2 (5 bases each). V was cut by 5 bases and J by 2 bases, with 10 bases left in between. The CDR3 totals 13 residues. CDR1 MNHEY and CDR2 SVGAGI come from the germline V gene. The CDR3, as DNA: TGTGCCAGCAGTGCCGGGACGGCCTACGAGCAGTACTTC. Translation: CASSAGTAYEQYF.

V is TRBV15 and J is TRBJ2-2, with a possible D match to TRBD1 (5 bases). The CDR3 covers 15 residues. Looked up from germline, CDR1 is LNHNV and CDR2 is YYDKDF (reference sequence). Trimming stripped 3 bases from V and 3 bases from J, with 11 bases between. CDR3 in DNA: TGTGCCACCAGCAGTCAACAGGAATACACCGGGGAGCTGTTTTTT. Residues: CATSSQQEYTGELFF.

The genes are TRBV19 and TRBJ1-1; D is ambiguous. Trimming took off 4 bases at V and 5 bases at J, with 8 bases between the two ends. In germline, CDR1 is LNHDA, CDR2 SQIVND (reference sequence). CDR3 length equals 12 residues. The CDR3 sequence is CASSRARTEAFF. In DNA, the CDR3 is TGTGCCAGTAGTAGGGCAAGGACTGAAGCTTTCTTT.

The chain combines TRBV7-9 with TRBJ2-1; D may be TRBD2 (5 bases). The germline V gene has CDR1 SEHNR and CDR2 FQNEAQ (reference sequence). The V end lost 1 base, the J end lost 15 bases, and 19 bases lay between the germline ends. This CDR3 has 14 residues. DNA for the CDR3: TGTGCCAGCAGCTTAGGGGCTAGCAGCGAGTCGCTGTTCTTC. This translates into CASSLGASSESLFF.

This chain joins TRBV28 and TRBJ2-7; D remains ambiguous. There are 14 residues in the CDR3. Germline assignment: CDR1 MDHEN and CDR2 SYDVKM. V gave up 7 bases and J gave up 7 bases, with 20 bases separating them. CDR3 loop: CASTHRVGLEEQYF. The DNA of the CDR3 is TGTGCCAGCACACACCGAGTGGGCCTCGAGGAGCAGTACTTC.

The genes are TRBV27 and TRBJ1-1; possible D gene TRBD1, 6 bases. Germline assignment: CDR1 MNHEY and CDR2 SMNVEV (reference sequence). The CDR3 loop spans 14 amino acids. With 5 bases removed from V and 4 bases from J, the gap between germline ends came to 14 bases. The CDR3 bases are TGTGCCAGCAGTCTGACACGGACAGCCACTGAAGCTTTCTTT. Protein product: CASSLTRTATEAFF.

The chain links TRBV13 to TRBJ1-3; D call uncertain. CDR1 and CDR2 from the germline V gene are PRHDT and FYEKMQ (reference sequence). Trimming pared 5 bases from V and 0 bases from J, leaving 17 bases between. The CDR3 consists of 17 residues. CDR3 region: CASSPRVSISSGNTIYF. The CDR3 DNA reads TGTGCCAGCAGCCCTCGGGTGAGCATTAGCTCTGGAAACACCATATATTTT.

The chain carries TRBV6-6 and TRBJ2-3; D tentatively reads TRBD1 or TRBD2 (6 bases each). V shed 4 bases and J shed 2 bases, with 10 bases lying between them. The CDR3 consists of 14 residues. The V gene's germline CDR1 is MNHNY and CDR2 SVGAGI (reference sequence). CDR3 sequence reads: CASSSGAHTDTQYF. In DNA, the CDR3 is TGTGCCAGCAGTTCGGGGGCCCACACAGATACGCAGTATTTT.

The chain combines TRBV7-2 with TRBJ2-5; unclear D gene. The V end was cut by 7 bases, the J end by 4 bases, with 13 bases between. CDR1 is SGHTA, CDR2 FQGNSA, per germline. The CDR3 spans 13 residues. As DNA, the CDR3 is TGTGCCAGCACTGGCCAACTGGGAGAGACCCAGTACTTC. It translates to CASTGQLGETQYF.

The chain employs TRBV15 and TRBJ2-7; the D gene is possibly TRBD1 (5 bases). The germline CDR1 and CDR2 sequences are LNHNV and YYDKDF (reference sequence). V lost 1 base and J 3 bases, leaving 10 bases between the germline ends. The CDR3 totals 14 residues. As DNA, the CDR3 is TGTGCCACCAGCAGAGCAGGGTTGAACTACGAGCAGTACTTC. Encoded protein: CATSRAGLNYEQYF. Full variable domain (outside the CDR3, taken from reference TRBV15 and TRBJ2-7): DAMVIQNPRYQVTQFGKPVTLSCSQTLNHNVMYWYQQKSSQAPKLLFHYYDKDFNNEADTPDNFQSRRPNTSFCFLDIRSPGLGDTAMYLCATSRAGLNYEQYFGPGTRLTVT.

J is TRBJ1-4 and V is TRBV4-1; perhaps TRBD1 as D (5 bases). CDR3 length equals 16 residues. Looked up from germline, CDR1 is MGHRA and CDR2 is YSYEKL. V was pared by 3 bases and J by 3 bases, with 14 bases between. CDR3 DNA sequence: TGCGCCAGCAGCCATGTTATGGGACGGGCTAATGAAAAACTGTTTTTT. Translation: CASSHVMGRANEKLFF.

The V and J genes are TRBV28 and TRBJ2-5; D is ambiguous. Trimming shortened V by 5 bases and J by 2 bases, and 9 bases separated the two germline ends. This CDR3 contains 13 residues. The germline V gene encodes CDR1 MDHEN and CDR2 SYDVKM. CDR3 sequence: CASSRNTQETQYF. The DNA for the CDR3 is TGTGCCAGCAGTCGTAACACTCAAGAGACCCAGTACTTC.

The gene calls are TRBV27 and TRBJ1-5, with D possibly TRBD1 on 5 matching bases. The CDR3 extends over 15 amino acids. The germline V gene has CDR1 MNHEY and CDR2 SMNVEV (reference sequence). V lost 1 base and J lost 6, with 13 bases in between. The CDR3 DNA sequence: TGTGCCAGCAGTTTATTTCCGGGGGACCTTCAGCCCCAGCATTTT. Amino acid sequence: CASSLFPGDLQPQHF.

The chain carries TRBV10-1 and TRBJ2-1, with D uncertain. V lost 3 bases and J lost 8, with 14 bases in between. CDR3 size: 14 residues. Looked up from germline, CDR1 is WNHNN and CDR2 is SYGVQD (reference sequence). Written as DNA, the CDR3 is TGCGCCAGCAGTGAAGACTCACATTTCCATGAGCAGTTCTTC. Encoded protein: CASSEDSHFHEQFF.

The genes are TRBV19 and TRBJ2-7; maybe TRBD1 (6 bases). Germline CDR1 LNHDA, CDR2 SQIVND (reference sequence). V was cut by 8 bases and J by 0 bases, with 14 bases left in between. The CDR3 is 14 residues long. CDR3 DNA: TGTGCCAGTGCCACAGGGCCGCGCTCCTACGAGCAGTACTTC. Translation: CASATGPRSYEQYF.

The chain couples TRBV11-3 to TRBJ1-2, with D possibly TRBD1 on 6 matching bases. From germline, CDR1 is SGHNT and CDR2 YENEEA. Trimming removed 0 bases from V and 0 bases from J, with 14 bases in between. The CDR3 extends over 17 amino acids. CDR3 in amino acids: CASSLEQGLQANYGYTF. The CDR3, as DNA: TGTGCCAGCAGCTTAGAACAGGGCCTTCAAGCTAACTATGGCTACACCTTC.

This rearrangement joins TRBV7-2 to TRBJ2-5; D is perhaps TRBD2 (6 bases). The V gene lost 0 bases and the J gene lost 2 bases, with 13 bases spanning the gap. Germline V gene sequence: CDR1 SGHTA, CDR2 FQGNSA. CDR3 length: 16 amino acids. The chain's CDR3 is CASSLAPASEQETQYF. The CDR3 DNA follows: TGTGCCAGCAGCTTAGCGCCGGCTAGCGAACAAGAGACCCAGTACTTC.

CDR3 residues: CASSPLGVAGGYEQYF. In DNA, the CDR3 is TGTGCCAGCAGCCCCTTGGGGGTAGCGGGAGGATACGAGCAGTACTTC. The chain joins TRBV9 to TRBJ2-7, with 10 bases matching TRBD2. This CDR3 has 16 residues. The V gene's germline CDR1 is SGDLS and CDR2 YYNGEE. The ends lost 4 bases at V and 4 bases at J; junction bases unmatched: 11.

The rearrangement uses TRBV5-1 and TRBJ2-2; 7 positions agree with TRBD1. This CDR3 is 16 amino acids long. V gave up 2 bases and J gave up 4 bases; unmatched junction bases: 8. CDR1 SGHRS and CDR2 YFSETQ come from the germline V gene. The CDR3 spells CASSFHEPGGTGELFF. The CDR3 DNA reads as TGCGCCAGCAGCTTCCATGAACCAGGGGGCACCGGGGAGCTGTTTTTT.

The gene calls are TRBV28 and TRBJ1-2, with D uncertain. Trimming shortened V by 6 bases and J by 4 bases, and 15 bases separated the two germline ends. This CDR3 is built from 14 residues. Germline lookup yields CDR1 MDHEN and CDR2 SYDVKM. For the CDR3, the DNA is TGTGCCAGCAGGCCGTCTCAGGATAGCTATGGCTACACCTTC. It encodes CASRPSQDSYGYTF.

CDR3 sequence reads: CASSIPGAGANVLTF. The DNA for the CDR3 is TGTGCCAGTAGTATCCCAGGTGCTGGGGCCAACGTCCTGACTTTC. The chain recombines TRBV19 with TRBJ2-6; no clear D gene. Trimming removed 3 bases from V and 2 bases from J, with 8 bases in between. Per the germline V gene, CDR1 is LNHDA and CDR2 is SQIVND (reference sequence). CDR3 length: 15 residues.

This clone was observed once. The rearrangement links TRBV6-1 to TRBJ2-3; D might be TRBD1 (6 bases). The germline V gene has CDR1 MNHNS and CDR2 SASEGT. V was trimmed by 6 bases and J by 3 bases, leaving 16 bases between them. CDR3 size: 15 residues. The CDR3 protein is CASSEGWGLTDTQYF. The CDR3 bases are TGTGCCAGCAGCGAGGGATGGGGGCTAACAGATACGCAGTATTTT.

The CDR3 region is CASSTYSNQPQHF. The CDR3 region has the DNA TGCGCCAGCAGTACTTATAGCAATCAGCCCCAGCATTTT. V gene TRBV5-1 combines with J gene TRBJ1-5; no reliable D call. This CDR3 comprises 13 residues. V gave up 5 bases and J gave up 0 bases, with 6 bases separating them. The germline V gene has CDR1 SGHRS and CDR2 YFSETQ.